Listed below are T cell receptor beta chains from one sample, sequenced in a study of metastatic and nonmetastatic thyroid tumors. Via MiXCR, TCRdb re-called the PCR reads. The data contain some 7,900 clones, approximately 25% of them singletons. Sequenced sample: adjacent normal tissue. The receptors stem from a female donor with papillary thyroid cancer or a benign thyroid nodule (not recorded which). Some clones in this sample may be carry-over from other donors' samples. Each CDR3 is given with its conserved first and last residue.

V	J	CDR3
TRBV11-2	TRBJ1-2	CASSVGQNYGYTF
TRBV27	TRBJ2-2	CASSLFVSSSGGANTGELFF
TRBV27	TRBJ1-1	CASRYIGSEAFF
TRBV5-1	TRBJ1-2	CASSLGTRDGYTF
TRBV6-1	TRBJ2-7	CASRGQGYEQYF
TRBV6-5	TRBJ2-5	CASSYNLETQYF
TRBV6-1	TRBJ1-1	CASSEYRNTEAFF
TRBV11-1	TRBJ2-7	CASSLATGYEQYF
TRBV6-1	TRBJ1-5	CASMGDSDQPQHF
TRBV7-2	TRBJ1-2	CASSPAGTGVYGYTF
TRBV6-1	TRBJ1-2	CASSPSHANYGYTF
TRBV30	TRBJ2-1	CAWGKTDEGEQFF
TRBV28	TRBJ1-4	CASSLAQLNEKLFF
TRBV11-3	TRBJ2-3	CASSHRGRADTQYF
TRBV6-6	TRBJ1-3	CASSYDISSGNTIYF